These 27 T cell receptor beta chains were all obtained from the same sample, sequenced in a study of blood T cell repertoires in COVID-19. The data were produced by immunoSEQ multiplex PCR, yet TCRdb's version contains in-frame clones alone and is incomplete. The sample carries 250,000 to 350,000 clones, roughly 90% recorded once. Sequenced sample: peripheral blood. These receptors were collected from a woman aged 45-60 years who had recovered from COVID-19.

The table lists this clone with a count of one. This chain joins TRBV5-1 and TRBJ1-2; TRBD1 agrees at 11 bases. Germline CDR1 is SGHRS and CDR2 is YFSETQ. This CDR3 comprises 14 residues. The trim removed 3 bases at V and 8 bases at J, leaving 6 bases unmatched. The CDR3 sequence: CASSYGQGAWGYTF. The DNA of the CDR3 is TGCGCCAGCAGCTACGGACAGGGGGCCTGGGGCTACACCTTC.

CDR3 amino acids: CASSLARAGELFF. The CDR3 DNA follows: TGCGCCAGCAGCTTGGCCCGGGCCGGGGAGCTGTTTTTT. The chain is built from TRBV5-1 and TRBJ2-2; D uncertain. Looked up from germline, CDR1 is SGHRS and CDR2 is YFSETQ. There are 13 residues in the CDR3. The V end was cut by 0 bases, the J end by 6 bases, with 6 bases between.

The chain employs TRBV2 and TRBJ2-7, with 10 bases that match TRBD1. V gave up 4 bases and J gave up 0 bases; unmatched junction bases: 12. The CDR3 has 18 amino acids. The germline CDR1 and CDR2 sequences are SNHLY and FYNNEI. CDR3 in DNA: TGTGCCAGCAGTGGACCCTTGAGGGGGACAGGGGCCTCCTACGAGCAGTACTTC. The encoded protein is CASSGPLRGTGASYEQYF.

V and J are TRBV3-1 (or the pseudogene TRBV3-2) and TRBJ1-5; D gene uncertain. Per germline, CDR1 LGHDT and CDR2 YNNKEL (reference sequence). This CDR3 spans 13 amino acids. V lost 4 bases and J lost 7, with 11 bases in between. This chain's CDR3 is CASSPRNSQPQHF. DNA for the CDR3: TGTGCCAGCAGCCCGAGGAATAGCCAGCCCCAGCATTTT.

CDR3 amino acids: CASSLGGTGTDEQYF. CDR3 nucleotides: TGTGCCAGCAGCTTAGGGGGGACAGGGACCGACGAGCAGTACTTC. The chain is built from TRBV7-9 and TRBJ2-7; TRBD1 agrees at 9 bases. This CDR3 spans 15 amino acids. J lost 5 bases, V lost 1 base, and 6 bases had no gene match. The germline gives CDR1 SEHNR, CDR2 FQNEAQ (reference sequence).

This clone appeared a few times. The V gene is TRBV4-2, the J gene TRBJ2-1; a weak D match, TRBD2 (6 bases). Germline V gene sequence: CDR1 LGHNA, CDR2 YNFKEQ. V dropped 0 bases and J dropped 6 bases, with 15 bases sitting between them. The CDR3 is 16 residues long. The CDR3 coding sequence is TGTGCCAGCAGCCAAGATTTACTAGCCCCTCTCAATGAGCAGTTCTTC. This encodes CASSQDLLAPLNEQFF.

The chain combines TRBV9 with TRBJ1-3, with D hard to call. Looked up from germline, CDR1 is SGDLS and CDR2 is YYNGEE. The germline V and J ends were trimmed by 4 bases and 11 bases, with 13 bases remaining between them. The CDR3 covers 12 residues. The CDR3 bases are TGTGCCAGCAGCACCCGAGACAACGCCATATATTTT. Encoded protein: CASSTRDNAIYF.

The chain couples TRBV19 to TRBJ1-4; 7 nucleotides agree with TRBD1. With V trimmed by 6 bases and J by 3 bases, 7 bases remained unmatched. This CDR3 region has 15 residues. Germline V gives CDR1 LNHDA, CDR2 SQIVND (reference sequence). The CDR3 reads CASRDRAAANEKLFF. DNA of the CDR3: TGTGCCAGTAGAGACAGGGCGGCGGCTAATGAAAAACTGTTTTTT. Full variable domain (remainder filled in from reference TRBV19 and TRBJ1-4): DGGITQSPKYLFRKEGQNVTLSCEQNLNHDAMYWYRQDPGQGLRLIYYSQIVNDFQKGDIAEGYSVSREKKESFPLTVTSAQKNPTAFYLCASRDRAAANEKLFFGSGTQLSVL.

V is TRBV5-1 and J is TRBJ2-1, with TRBD2 matching 13 bases. Germline CDR1 SGHRS, CDR2 YFSETQ. V was clipped by 4 bases and J by 0 bases; unmatched bases: 10. CDR3 length: 19 amino acids. This CDR3 is CASSGRTSGGISSYNEQFF. In DNA, the CDR3 is TGCGCCAGCAGCGGTAGGACTAGCGGGGGAATCAGCTCCTACAATGAGCAGTTCTTC.

V gene TRBV28 combines with J gene TRBJ2-1; 8 nucleotides agree with TRBD1. CDR3 length: 17 residues. Trimming cost V 9 bases and J 5 bases; bases outside gene matches: 18. CDR1 MDHEN and CDR2 SYDVKM come from the germline V gene. Here the CDR3 DNA reads TGTGCCAGTCAGGGGGCCACACGCCTCTACGGAGACAATGAGCAGTTCTTC. Translation: CASQGATRLYGDNEQFF.

This clone was seen a handful of times. V gene TRBV12-2 combines with J gene TRBJ2-7; TRBD2, as called in the table, went unchecked against the DNA. TRBV12-2 is flagged as a pseudogene. This CDR3 spans 15 amino acids. CDR3 bases: TGTGCAAGTCGCTTAGAACAAGCGGGAGAGAGGGAGCAGTACTTC. It yields the protein CASRLEQAGEREQYF.

The V call is TRBV7-9, the J call TRBJ1-2, with 7 nucleotides matching TRBD1. Germline V gene data show CDR1 as SEHNR and CDR2 as FQNEAQ (reference sequence). This CDR3 spans 18 amino acids. Trimming at V came to 4 bases and at J to 1 base, leaving 15 bases not matched to a gene. The CDR3 DNA sequence: TGTGCCAGCAGCTCGACAGGGCCTTCTCTCACGGATAACTATGGCTACACCTTC. This translates into CASSSTGPSLTDNYGYTF.

The V call is TRBV9, the J call TRBJ2-2; 12 positions match TRBD2. The V gene end was trimmed by 5 bases and the J gene end by 5 bases; junction bases not matched to a gene: 4. Per the germline V gene, CDR1 is SGDLS and CDR2 is YYNGEE. The CDR3 has 15 residues. CDR3 loop: CASSLGLAGTGELFF. The CDR3 bases are TGTGCCAGCAGTCTTGGACTAGCGGGGACCGGGGAGCTGTTTTTT.

The V gene is TRBV6-5, the J gene TRBJ1-2; D unclear. Trimming stripped 2 bases from V and 0 bases from J, with 10 bases between. CDR1 MNHEY and CDR2 SVGAGI come from the germline V gene. This CDR3 has 15 residues. CDR3 sequence (DNA): TGTGCCAGCAGTTACCGGGCTAGCGCTAACTATGGCTACACCTTC. This gives the protein CASSYRASANYGYTF.

The chain uses TRBV18 and TRBJ2-7; D is undetermined. The CDR3 covers 14 residues. Germline loops: CDR1 KGHSH, CDR2 LQKENI. Deletions cut 0 bases from V and 6 bases from J, with 12 bases between. The CDR3: CASSPPVRSLEQYF. The DNA for the CDR3 is TGTGCCAGCTCACCACCGGTGCGGTCCCTCGAGCAGTACTTC.

The chain links TRBV29-1 to TRBJ1-1; D gene ambiguous. The germline V gene encodes CDR1 SQVTM and CDR2 ANQGSEA. Trimming removed 7 bases from V and 8 bases from J, with 20 bases in between. The CDR3 is 13 residues long. The CDR3 bases are TGCAGCGCCCGTCCGGGTATAGATCGGGAAGCTTTCTTT. It is translated as CSARPGIDREAFF. The full variable domain, with the rest looked up from reference TRBV29-1 and TRBJ1-1, is SAVISQKPSRDICQRGTSLTIQCQVDSQVTMMFWYRQQPGQSLTLIATANQGSEATYESGFVIDKFPISRPNLTFSTLTVSNMSPEDSSIYLCSARPGIDREAFFGQGTRLTVV.

V is TRBV2 and J is TRBJ1-6; D remains ambiguous. Trimming took off 8 bases at V and 10 bases at J, with 12 bases between the two ends. The length of the CDR3 is 12 residues. Per the germline V gene, CDR1 is SNHLY and CDR2 is FYNNEI. The CDR3 sequence: CASDEAGSPLHF. Here the CDR3 DNA reads TGTGCCAGCGACGAGGCGGGGTCACCCCTCCACTTT.

This sequence joins TRBV28 and TRBJ1-5; 8 bases line up with TRBD1. Losses at the gene ends were 6 bases for V and 5 bases for J; bases not matched to a gene: 6. CDR1 MDHEN and CDR2 SYDVKM come from the germline V gene. The length of the CDR3 is 14 residues. Here the CDR3 DNA reads TGTGCCAGCAGCTGGACAGGGACAGATCAGCCCCAGCATTTT. This sequence encodes CASSWTGTDQPQHF.

This rearrangement joins TRBV11-3 to TRBJ2-5; TRBD1 agrees at 7 bases. This CDR3 has 16 residues. J gave up 2 bases and V 1 base, and 7 bases lay outside the gene matches. Germline-derived CDR1 and CDR2 are SGHNT and YENEEA. Here the CDR3 reads CASSLGQGNVQETQYF. CDR3 sequence (DNA): TGTGCCAGCAGCTTAGGACAGGGAAACGTACAAGAGACCCAGTACTTC.

The chain has TRBV5-1 and TRBJ2-7; D is undetermined. The CDR3 covers 13 residues. Germline V gives CDR1 SGHRS, CDR2 YFSETQ. Trimming removed 0 bases at V and 3 bases at J, with 7 bases between. Here the CDR3 reads CASSLGPRYEQYF. The CDR3 DNA reads TGCGCCAGCAGCTTGGGGCCCCGCTACGAGCAGTACTTC. The whole variable domain, remainder taken from reference TRBV5-1 and TRBJ2-7, is KAGVTQTPRYLIKTRGQQVTLSCSPISGHRSVSWYQQTPGQGLQFLFEYFSETQRNKGNFPGRFSGRQFSNSRSEMNVSTLELGDSALYLCASSLGPRYEQYFGPGTRLTVT.

The chain employs TRBV28 and TRBJ1-5, with a possible D match to TRBD1 (5 bases). The CDR3 covers 14 residues. V was clipped by 6 bases and J by 3 bases, with 12 bases between them. Germline CDR1 reads MDHEN; CDR2 reads SYDVKM. This CDR3 is CASSPRQPNQPQHF. The CDR3 DNA follows: TGTGCCAGCAGCCCCAGACAGCCCAATCAGCCCCAGCATTTT. Combining the CDR3 with reference TRBV28 and TRBJ1-5 gives the whole variable domain DVKVTQSSRYLVKRTGEKVFLECVQDMDHENMFWYRQDPGLGLRLIYFSYDVKMKEKGDIPEGYSVSREKKERFSLILESASTNQTSMYLCASSPRQPNQPQHFGDGTRLSIL.

This chain connects TRBV7-3 to TRBJ2-3, with 7 bases matching TRBD2. Germline V gene lookup returns CDR1 SGHTA and CDR2 FQGTGA. V lost 5 bases, J lost 4 bases, and 6 bases stayed unmatched. The CDR3 is 14 residues long. The CDR3 coding sequence is TGTGCCAGCAGCCCAGGACTAGGGGCAGATACGCAGTATTTT. It yields the protein CASSPGLGADTQYF.

This sequence joins TRBV7-2 and TRBJ1-6; TRBD1 is a possible D gene (6 bases). The CDR3 spans 15 residues. The ends were cut back, 3 bases at V and 8 bases at J, with 14 bases in the middle. Germline-derived CDR1 and CDR2 are SGHTA and FQGNSA. CDR3 sequence (DNA): TGTGCCAGCAGCTTCCCTCGGGACACCTATTCACCCCTCCACTTT. This gives the protein CASSFPRDTYSPLHF.

The table lists this clone with a count of one. This chain connects TRBV5-6 to TRBJ1-1, with 9 bases lining up with TRBD1. Per germline, CDR1 SGHDT and CDR2 YYEEEE. This CDR3 spans 15 amino acids. J gave up 1 base and V 0 bases, and 1 base lay outside the gene matches. As DNA, the CDR3 is TGTGCCAGCAGCTTGGTGGGACAGGGGAACACTGAAGCTTTCTTT. Translating it yields CASSLVGQGNTEAFF.

The J gene is TRBJ2-3, the V gene TRBV3-1 (or the pseudogene TRBV3-2), with D possibly TRBD2 on 5 matching bases. V lost 0 bases and J lost 5, with 12 bases in between. In germline, CDR1 is LGHDT, CDR2 YNNKEL (reference sequence). CDR3 length: 15 residues. The CDR3 sequence is CASSQDNGVIDTQYF. The CDR3 coding sequence is TGTGCCAGCAGCCAAGATAACGGGGTAATAGATACGCAGTATTTT.

The rearrangement links TRBV5-1 to TRBJ2-2, with D hard to call. CDR3 length equals 13 residues. Trimming pared 0 bases from V and 6 bases from J, leaving 6 bases between. Germline V gene data show CDR1 as SGHRS and CDR2 as YFSETQ. This CDR3 reads CASSLAEAGELFF. The CDR3 bases are TGCGCCAGCAGCTTGGCAGAGGCCGGGGAGCTGTTTTTT.

V is TRBV4-1 and J is TRBJ2-7, with a weak D call TRBD2 (5 bases). The V gene lost 1 base and the J gene lost 5 bases, with 9 bases spanning the gap. Germline V CDR1 and CDR2: MGHRA, YSYEKL. The CDR3 loop spans 13 amino acids. The CDR3 DNA sequence: TGCGCCAGCAGCCAAGTCGGACTCGACGAGCAGTACTTC. This encodes CASSQVGLDEQYF.